The clone carrying this TCR beta chain is large (0.1 to 1%). Antigen unknown. The CDR3 runs to 13 residues. Germline V gives CDR1 LNHDA, CDR2 SQIVND (reference sequence). V lost 2 bases to trimming and J lost 7 bases, with 11 bases between them. This sample was taken from a study of cytomegalovirus exposure and HLA in healthy donors. Study-wide results and caveats: The only immune exposure information that was available was CMV serostatus. Sequences of the TCR beta chain were said to predict the HLA-A and HLA-B alleles of most subjects accurately. An Asian-associated ancestry cluster reportedly showed fewer N-insertions than the approximately 650-donor mean in a later analysis.

The PCR made use of 60 Vbeta and 13 Jbeta primers. Sequenced by immunoSEQ multiplex PCR; TCRdb stores in-frame clones only, minus some. Of some 170,000 clones in the sample, 79% were seen once. This TCR was recovered from a man aged 40-50 years in good health and CMV-seronegative. V and J are TRBV19 and TRBJ2-5; D not resolved. The sequenced material came from PBMCs. The CDR3 bases are TGTGCCAGTAGTATACTCGGATCGGGGACCCAGTACTTC. Its protein product is CASSILGSGTQYF.